This T cell receptor (beta chain) stems from a study of blood T cell repertoires in COVID-19. Study as a whole: The origin of the acute and convalescent COVID-19 samples was the United States, Italy and Spain. Sample material is recorded as cDNA or gDNA derived from T cells, B-cell-depleted T cells, or PBMCs.

The data were produced by immunoSEQ multiplex PCR, yet TCRdb's version contains in-frame clones alone and is incomplete. This table has approximately 300,000 clones, 70% to 90% appearing once. The TCR originated in a woman between 50 and 59 years old with active or convalescent COVID-19. The sequencing sample was made of peripheral blood.

The CDR3: CASTQDRGLGTDTQYF. The DNA of the CDR3 is TGCGCCAGCACCCAGGACAGGGGGCTTGGCACAGATACGCAGTATTTT. This chain uses TRBV5-1 with TRBJ2-3; TRBD1 matches 11 bases. J gave up 1 base and V 6 bases, and 7 bases lay outside the gene matches. The CDR3 contains 16 residues. Per germline, CDR1 SGHRS and CDR2 YFSETQ. Looking up the rest from reference TRBV5-1 and TRBJ2-3 gives the full variable domain: KAGVTQTPRYLIKTRGQQVTLSCSPISGHRSVSWYQQTPGQGLQFLFEYFSETQRNKGNFPGRFSGRQFSNSRSEMNVSTLELGDSALYLCASTQDRGLGTDTQYFGPGTRLTVL.